The T cell receptor (beta chain) under discussion was sequenced for a study of cytomegalovirus exposure and HLA in healthy donors. At the level of the study: From some 190 million T cells, an earlier analysis saw 100 million to 140 million unique TCR beta sequences.

This clone came up a few times. Its antigen is unknown. 13 Jbeta primers and 60 Vbeta primers were used for the PCR. Clones were sequenced by immunoSEQ multiplex PCR, and TCRdb holds only the in-frame ones, with some missing. The sample has tens of thousands of clones, around 80% seen once. V shed 2 bases and J shed 6 bases, with 14 bases lying between them. The CDR3 consists of 14 residues. Germline loops: CDR1 MNHNS, CDR2 SASEGT. The study, taken as a whole, reports: Cytomegalovirus-associated status was assigned to about 180 TCR beta chains. Upon later analysis, TCR association rates were observed to vary by HLA locus, being highest for DRB1 and lowest for HLA-C. Per published accounts, TCR beta sequences correctly predicted the HLA-A and HLA-B alleles of most subjects.

The receptor comes from a man aged 25-40 years in good health and CMV-seropositive. The chain has TRBV6-1 and TRBJ2-7, with D possibly matching TRBD2 (5 bases). Sequenced material: PBMCs. The CDR3 loop reads CASSEQPGYVEQYF. The CDR3 coding sequence is TGTGCCAGCAGTGAACAGCCGGGGTATGTCGAGCAGTACTTC.